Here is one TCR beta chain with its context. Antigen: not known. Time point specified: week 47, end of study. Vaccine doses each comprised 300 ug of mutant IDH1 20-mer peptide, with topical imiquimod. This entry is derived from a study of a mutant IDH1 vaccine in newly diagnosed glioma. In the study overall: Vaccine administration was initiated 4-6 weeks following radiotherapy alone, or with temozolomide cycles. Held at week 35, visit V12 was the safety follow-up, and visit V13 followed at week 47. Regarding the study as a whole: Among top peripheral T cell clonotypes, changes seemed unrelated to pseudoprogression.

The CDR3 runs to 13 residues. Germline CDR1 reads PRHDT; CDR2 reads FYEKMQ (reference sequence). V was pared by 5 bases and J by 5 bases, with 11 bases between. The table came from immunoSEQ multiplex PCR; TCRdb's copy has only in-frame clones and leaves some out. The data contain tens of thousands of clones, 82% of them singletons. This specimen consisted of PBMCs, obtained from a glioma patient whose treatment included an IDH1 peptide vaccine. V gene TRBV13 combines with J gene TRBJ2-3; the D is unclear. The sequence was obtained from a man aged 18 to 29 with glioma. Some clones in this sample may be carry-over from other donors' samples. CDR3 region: CASSPRMEDTQYF. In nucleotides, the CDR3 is TGTGCCAGCAGCCCGCGTATGGAAGATACGCAGTATTTT.